A selection of T cell receptor beta chains follows, all from one sample in a study of blood T cell repertoires in COVID-19. Only in-frame clones appear in the TCRdb table, and some are missing; sequencing was by immunoSEQ multiplex PCR. The data show about 480,000 clones, with less than 90% seen just once and 8.3% held by the top ten. The specimen was PBMCs or T cells enriched from blood (not recorded which). The receptors were sampled from a woman aged 55 to 70 who had recovered from COVID-19. Each CDR3 is given with its conserved first and last residue. The D gene is left open where the match is weak. Clone size is given for some rows only: seen once, a few or many times, or a class if the clone is expanded.

abundance	v_gene	d_gene	j_gene	len	CDR3aa	CDR3nt
.	TRBV27	.	TRBJ1-2	16	CASSQGWGVRSDGYTF	TGTGCCAGCAGCCAGGGATGGGGTGTGCGGTCAGATGGCTACACCTTC
.	TRBV2	TRBD2	TRBJ2-1	16	CASSEQRGVSYNEQFF	TGTGCCAGCAGTGAACAGCGGGGGGTCTCCTACAATGAGCAGTTCTTC
few	TRBV19	TRBD1	TRBJ1-5	13	CASSAGQGQPQHF	TGTGCCAGTAGTGCGGGACAGGGGCAGCCCCAGCATTTT
.	TRBV24-1	.	TRBJ2-3	16	CATSDFGRGGTDTQYF	TGTGCCACCAGTGATTTTGGCAGGGGTGGCACAGATACGCAGTATTTT
.	TRBV28	TRBD1	TRBJ1-5	15	CAYGTGDYSNQPQHF	TGTGCCTACGGGACAGGCGATTATAGCAATCAGCCCCAGCATTTT
.	TRBV5-5	.	TRBJ1-1	14	CASSKGEVNTEAFF	TGTGCCAGCAGCAAAGGTGAGGTGAACACTGAAGCTTTCTTT
.	TRBV23-1	.	TRBJ1-2	13	CASSQYGGLGYTF	TGCGCCAGCAGTCAATACGGTGGTTTAGGCTACACCTTC
.	TRBV2	TRBD1	TRBJ1-6	14	CARGGTGVNSPLHF	TGTGCCAGAGGGGGGACAGGGGTTAATTCACCCCTCCACTTT
.	TRBV18	TRBD2	TRBJ2-3	17	CASSPGLAGGRTDTQYF	TGTGCCAGCTCACCGGGACTAGCGGGGGGCCGCACAGATACGCAGTATTTT
.	TRBV3-1/TRBV3-2	.	TRBJ1-5	14	CASSQAGGNQPQHF	TGTGCCAGCAGCCAAGCCGGGGGCAATCAGCCCCAGCATTTT
.	TRBV5-1	TRBD1	TRBJ1-2	15	CASSQAGQGFYGYTF	TGCGCCAGCAGCCAGGCGGGACAGGGCTTCTATGGCTACACCTTC
.	TRBV12-3/TRBV12-4	.	TRBJ2-4	13	CASSFMQKNIQYF	TGTGCCAGCAGTTTTATGCAGAAAAACATTCAGTACTTC
.	TRBV24-1	.	TRBJ2-3	14	CATSDQRGTDTQYF	TGTGCCACCAGTGACCAACGGGGGACAGATACGCAGTATTTT
.	TRBV5-1	TRBD2	TRBJ2-1	17	CASSSLLSGGALNEQFF	TGCGCCAGCAGCTCGTTGCTTAGCGGGGGGGCCTTGAATGAGCAGTTCTTC
.	TRBV5-4	.	TRBJ1-4	12	CASSLDGKKLFF	TGTGCCAGCAGCTTGGACGGGAAAAAACTGTTTTTT
.	TRBV27	.	TRBJ1-4	16	CASSLSGRIKNEKLFF	TGTGCCAGCAGTTTATCTGGCAGGATTAAAAATGAAAAACTGTTTTTT
.	TRBV3-1/TRBV3-2	TRBD1	TRBJ1-3	16	CASSRDLGTGQSTIYF	TGTGCCAGCAGCCGTGACCTCGGGACAGGGCAAAGCACCATATATTTT
.	TRBV18	.	TRBJ2-5	14	CASSPGQGRETQYF	TGTGCCAGCTCTCCCGGCCAGGGGCGGGAGACCCAGTACTTC
once	TRBV6-5	TRBD1	TRBJ2-7	13	CASKGQGAYEQYF	TGTGCCAGTAAAGGACAGGGGGCGTACGAGCAGTACTTC
.	TRBV5-1	.	TRBJ2-6	16	CASSLAAGSGANVLTF	TGCGCCAGCAGCTTGGCCGCGGGCTCTGGGGCCAACGTCCTGACTTTC
.	TRBV11-2	TRBD1	TRBJ1-2	14	CASSHPGQGLGYTF	TGTGCCAGCAGCCATCCGGGACAGGGGTTAGGCTACACCTTC
.	TRBV29-1	TRBD2	TRBJ2-3	19	CSVEDDLVAGAASTDTQYF	TGCAGCGTTGAAGACGACCTCGTAGCGGGGGCCGCTAGCACAGATACGCAGTATTTT
.	TRBV7-9	.	TRBJ2-6	19	CASSLAFTVIASGANVLTF	TGTGCCAGCAGCTTAGCGTTCACCGTGATAGCCTCTGGGGCCAACGTCCTGACTTTC
.	TRBV2	TRBD2	TRBJ2-1	17	CASSEAPLIAGRNEQFF	TGTGCCAGCAGTGAAGCGCCTTTAATAGCGGGTCGCAATGAGCAGTTCTTC
.	TRBV5-1	TRBD1	TRBJ1-6	17	CASSLGLPGQYNSPLHF	TGCGCCAGCAGCTTGGGTCTTCCGGGACAGTATAATTCACCCCTCCACTTT
.	TRBV5-1	.	TRBJ1-5	12	CASSLAPQPQHF	TGCGCCAGCAGCTTGGCCCCGCAGCCCCAGCATTTT
.	TRBV6-5	TRBD1	TRBJ1-4	14	CASRGTGGNEKLFF	TGTGCCAGCAGGGGGACAGGGGGGAATGAAAAACTGTTTTTT
few	TRBV18	TRBD2	TRBJ2-5	14	CASSPGGDQETQYF	TGTGCCAGCTCACCCGGGGGGGACCAAGAGACCCAGTACTTC
.	TRBV10-3	.	TRBJ1-2	14	CAISGGLGDYGYTF	TGTGCCATCAGCGGGGGGCTCGGTGACTATGGCTACACCTTC
.	TRBV7-6	.	TRBJ1-6	17	CASSSQVGSSYNSPLHF	TGTGCCAGCAGCTCCCAAGTTGGGAGCTCCTATAATTCACCCCTCCACTTT
.	TRBV5-6	.	TRBJ1-1	15	CASSLGSGWNTEAFF	TGTGCCAGCAGCTTGGGCTCGGGATGGAACACTGAAGCTTTCTTT
.	TRBV4-1	.	TRBJ1-1	14	CASSPGFLNTEAFF	TGCGCCAGCAGCCCGGGGTTTCTGAACACTGAAGCTTTCTTT
few	TRBV2	.	TRBJ1-4	14	CASRLTATNEKLFF	TGTGCCAGCCGACTGACAGCAACTAATGAAAAACTGTTTTTT
.	TRBV10-2	.	TRBJ1-1	13	CASSERRNTEAFF	TGCGCCAGCAGTGAGAGGAGGAACACTGAAGCTTTCTTT
once	TRBV30	TRBD1	TRBJ2-1	15	CAWSRDRGSYNEQFF	TGTGCCTGGAGCCGGGACAGGGGATCCTACAATGAGCAGTTCTTC
.	TRBV2	.	TRBJ1-2	14	CASSEYQGHYGYTF	TGTGCCAGCAGTGAATATCAGGGGCACTATGGCTACACCTTC
.	TRBV19	TRBD1	TRBJ1-4	14	CATISPGQSEKLFF	TGTGCCACCATTTCACCGGGACAGAGTGAAAAACTGTTTTTT
.	TRBV19	TRBD2	TRBJ2-1	15	CASSISGGVYNEQFF	TGTGCCAGTAGTATTAGCGGGGGAGTCTACAATGAGCAGTTCTTC
.	TRBV5-6	.	TRBJ1-2	13	CASSWNSNYGYTF	TGTGCCAGCAGCTGGAACAGTAACTATGGCTACACCTTC
.	TRBV4-1	TRBD1	TRBJ1-1	16	CASSQGGTGLETEAFF	TGCGCCAGCAGCCAAGGAGGGACAGGGCTGGAGACTGAAGCTTTCTTT
once	TRBV30	.	TRBJ2-4	12	CAWSPAKNIQYF	TGTGCCTGGAGTCCGGCCAAAAACATTCAGTACTTC
.	TRBV7-9	TRBD1	TRBJ1-5	15	CASSKGAGSNQPQHF	TGTGCCAGCAGCAAGGGGGCCGGTAGCAATCAGCCCCAGCATTTT
.	TRBV6-2/TRBV6-3	.	TRBJ1-2	16	CASSTQPPTGNYGYTF	TGTGCCAGCAGTACCCAACCCCCGACGGGGAACTATGGCTACACCTTC
.	TRBV15	.	TRBJ1-5	16	CATSRDRVGTLQPQHF	TGTGCCACCAGCAGAGATCGTGTTGGGACATTGCAGCCCCAGCATTTT
.	TRBV12-5	.	TRBJ2-6	16	CASGSHHSSGANVLTF	TGTGCTAGTGGTTCTCACCACAGCTCTGGGGCCAACGTCCTGACTTTC
.	TRBV5-1	.	TRBJ1-2	14	CASSLAGENYGYTF	TGCGCCAGCAGCTTGGCGGGGGAGAACTATGGCTACACCTTC
.	TRBV15	.	TRBJ1-4	15	CATSRGRGRGEKLFF	TGTGCCACCAGCAGAGGTAGGGGTCGTGGTGAAAAACTGTTTTTT
.	TRBV2	TRBD1	TRBJ1-2	15	CASTPWGTGGYGYTF	TGTGCCAGCACCCCGTGGGGGACAGGGGGCTATGGCTACACCTTC
.	TRBV2	.	TRBJ1-5	15	CASSIGGNSNQPQHF	TGTGCCAGCAGCATAGGGGGTAATAGCAATCAGCCCCAGCATTTT
.	TRBV5-1	.	TRBJ1-2	13	CASSSDINYGYTF	TGCGCCAGCAGCTCTGACATTAACTATGGCTACACCTTC
once	TRBV11-2	TRBD1	TRBJ1-1	12	CASSHTGAEAFF	TGTGCCAGCAGCCACACAGGGGCTGAAGCTTTCTTT
.	TRBV7-8	.	TRBJ1-1	17	CASSFFPRQALNTEAFF	TGTGCCAGCAGTTTTTTCCCCCGACAGGCCTTGAACACTGAAGCTTTCTTT
.	TRBV19	.	TRBJ1-1	15	CASIPPGRGNTEAFF	TGTGCCAGTATTCCCCCGGGGAGAGGGAACACTGAAGCTTTCTTT
.	TRBV24-1	TRBD1	TRBJ2-2	16	CATSEAGTGVTGELFF	TGTGCCACCAGTGAGGCCGGGACAGGGGTAACCGGGGAGCTGTTTTTT
.	TRBV28	TRBD1	TRBJ1-1	12	CASSLDRVRAFF	TGTGCCAGCAGCTTAGACAGGGTTCGAGCTTTCTTT
once	TRBV7-9	.	TRBJ1-6	14	CASSGEPVNSPLHF	TGTGCCAGCAGCGGAGAACCTGTTAATTCACCCCTCCACTTT
.	TRBV29-1	TRBD1	TRBJ1-4	13	CSALDRANEKLFF	TGCAGCGCTTTGGACAGGGCTAATGAAAAACTGTTTTTT
.	TRBV7-9	.	TRBJ2-7	15	CASSSSRDWPLEQYF	TGTGCCAGCAGCTCGAGCCGAGACTGGCCTCTCGAGCAGTACTTC
.	TRBV24-1	TRBD2	TRBJ2-7	15	CATSDWTSGGYEQYF	TGTGCCACCAGTGATTGGACTAGCGGGGGGTACGAGCAGTACTTC